Reported below is one TCR beta chain. Its specific antigen is unknown. No base-level quality is on record; no much larger clone is a single base apart. TCRbeta CDR3 regions were amplified from genomic DNA using the immunoSEQ Assay, a bias-controlled multiplex PCR. On the study's bioinformatics: Within the assay, amplification of reference gene primers was used to estimate how many nucleated cells each sample contained. To quantify the absolute abundance of each unique TCRbeta CDR3 rearrangement, sequence reads were collapsed and filtered. For each sample, productive Simpson clonality was calculated as the square root of Simpson's diversity index over productive rearrangements. In its TCRdb copy, this immuneACCESS table keeps in-frame sequences only and misses some clones. Where compared with another copy, unresolved V genes explain less than half of these, and the others have no known cause. V and J calls and clone size are copied from that table; D and trimming were computed from the DNA. In this sample the table shows more than 200,000 clones, about 88% of which occur a single time. The ten largest clones represent under 2% of the sample.

The entry originates in a study of blood T cell repertoires in COVID-19 (dated by TCRdb to 2018 to 2020). Regarding the research as a whole: Samples covering the acute and convalescent phases of COVID-19 were provided by collaborators in the United States, Italy and Spain. A de-identified subject ID, COVID-19 status, age in years and sex were almost always included in the sample metadata. Deeply sampled blood TCRbeta repertoires from subjects exposed to, actively infected with, or recovered from COVID-19 were included in the dataset. The samples were drawn from two sources: the first 160 participants of the ongoing ImmuneRACE study, and fewer than 1,500 subjects contributed by 6 global collaborators. The repertoires were released in a freely available public database intended as a resource for research on the immune response to SARS-CoV-2. Where HLA class I and class II types were available, the types were taken from metadata supplied by the sample provider, not from assay-based typing. The material from the prospective study consisted of cDNA or gDNA derived from T cells, B-cell-depleted T cells, or PBMCs.

Whole blood was collected in K2EDTA tubes by collaborating institutions according to the institutions' own protocols. For TCRbeta analysis, collaborators shipped samples as frozen whole blood, isolated PBMCs, or DNA extracted from either of those sample types. General study outcomes and caveats: The quantity of clinical and demographic metadata differed by source and by participant and was supplied without curation.

The origin of this receptor is a man in his 70s with acute or convalescent COVID-19. The sequenced material came from peripheral blood.

The DNA sequence follows: TGTGCCAGCAGTGCGTCGACAGGGAGAGGTGAGAACACTGAAGCTTTCTTT. Translated, it gives CASSASTGRGENTEAFF. The chain was built from TRBV25-1 and TRBJ1-1, and TRBD1 matches 7 of the central bases. Ends trimmed: V by 4 bases, J by 1 base; bases unmatched to a gene: 12. The CDR3 measures 17 amino acids from cysteine to phenylalanine. Only the CDR3 part of the read is kept: 51 bases, read in frame from the first base. Per the germline V gene, MGHDK is the CDR1 and SYGVNS is the CDR2.